Here is one TCR beta chain with its context. Its specificity is unknown. These data are taken from a study of early T cells in non-severe SARS-CoV-2 infection. Study-wide context: The sequenced material was bulk RNA from unsorted whole blood, and its chains were unpaired. Findings of the study overall: Comparison of clonotypes with VDJdb favored anti-spike CD8 responses while missing private and CD4 specificities.

Researchers tagged individual cDNA molecules with unique molecular identifiers. One entry per CDR3 protein, called by TCRdb with MiXCR from the 5' RACE reads. The table has more than 80,000 distinct CDR3 sequences, more than 9.5% seen once. Germline values: CDR1 SGHKS, CDR2 YYEKEE (reference sequence). V lost 5 bases and J lost 4, with 15 bases in between. CDR3 size: 15 residues. Sequenced input: whole blood. The sequence was obtained from an adult who was a healthcare worker with PCR-confirmed SARS-CoV-2 infection or an uninfected control (not recorded which). The rearrangement joins TRBV5-5 to TRBJ2-2; tentatively, D is TRBD1 (6 bases). The CDR3 DNA reads TGTGCCAGCAGTTCCAGGGGTTATAGCACCGGGGAGCTGTTTTTT. Protein sequence: CASSSRGYSTGELFF.